This is a list of T cell receptor beta chains from one sample in a study of blood T cell repertoires in COVID-19. The protocol was immunoSEQ multiplex PCR, while the TCRdb copy is restricted to in-frame clones and leaves out a portion. The table lists hundreds of thousands of clones, 80% to 95% of them singletons. Sequencing input: PBMCs or T cells enriched from blood (not recorded which). The receptors shown here come from a woman younger than 35 who had recovered from COVID-19. CDR3s include the opening cysteine and the closing phenylalanine or tryptophan. A D gene is named only where the DNA matches it firmly. Some rows have no size entry. The others give once, few or many, or a class for an expanded clone.

J gene	clone size	D gene	V gene	CDR3 DNA	CDR3 protein
TRBJ1-2	.	.	TRBV5-8	TGTGCCAGCAGTGGGGGGGGCCTTTATGGCTACACCTTC	CASSGGGLYGYTF
TRBJ2-4	.	.	TRBV4-3	TGCGCCAGCAGCCAAGAGTCGGGGGGCGGAAACATTCAGTACTTC	CASSQESGGGNIQYF
TRBJ2-7	.	.	TRBV28	TGTGCCAGCAATCCAGGAGGGGTAACCTACGAGCAGTACTTC	CASNPGGVTYEQYF
TRBJ1-1	.	.	TRBV7-2	TGTGCCAGCAGCGCTGGGCCTGAAGCTTTCTTT	CASSAGPEAFF
TRBJ2-1	.	TRBD1	TRBV27	TGTGCCAGCAGTTTAGAGGTATTCGGGACAGGGGTTCTGTTCTTC	CASSLEVFGTGVLFF
TRBJ1-6	.	.	TRBV27	TGTGCCAGCAGCTATTCCCGGGGGGGGAATTCACCCCTCCACTTT	CASSYSRGGNSPLHF
TRBJ1-5	.	.	TRBV2	TGTGCCAGCAGGGGGGGTGGACTCAGCAATCAGCCCCAGCATTTT	CASRGGGLSNQPQHF
TRBJ2-1	once	TRBD2	TRBV3-1/TRBV3-2	TGTGCCAGTACTATAAGCGGGAGGTTCTACAATGAGCAGTTCTTC	CASTISGRFYNEQFF
TRBJ2-1	.	TRBD2	TRBV5-1	TGCGCCAGCAGCCCGACTAGCGGGAGTTTTGATGAGCAGTTCTTC	CASSPTSGSFDEQFF
TRBJ2-2	once	TRBD1	TRBV24-1	TGTGCCGCAGGGACAGGGGGCAGCACCGGGGAGCTGTTTTTT	CAAGTGGSTGELFF
TRBJ2-7	.	.	TRBV21-1	TGTGCCAGCAGCAATTTTCTTCCTCACGAGCAGTACTTC	CASSNFLPHEQYF
TRBJ1-2	once	.	TRBV19	TGTGCCAGTAGTATTTGGGAGGGAACGAGCGGCTACACCTTC	CASSIWEGTSGYTF
TRBJ2-3	few	TRBD2	TRBV4-2	TGTGCCAGCAGCCAAGCTCTAGCGGGGGCCACAGATACGCAGTATTTT	CASSQALAGATDTQYF
TRBJ1-5	.	TRBD1	TRBV28	TGTGCCAGCAGCCTGACAGGGGGGGGAAATCAGCCCCAGCATTTT	CASSLTGGGNQPQHF
TRBJ1-6	few	TRBD1	TRBV7-9	TGTGCCAGCAGCCGGACCGGGACAGGGATGCCCAGTAATTCACCCCTCCACTTT	CASSRTGTGMPSNSPLHF
TRBJ1-6	.	.	TRBV11-3	TGTGCCAGCAGCTTAGAAACTGACCAGGGGAGTTCACCCCTCCACTTT	CASSLETDQGSSPLHF
TRBJ1-1	.	.	TRBV5-6	TGTGCCAGCAGCCGAGGACAGAACACTGAAGCTTTCTTT	CASSRGQNTEAFF
TRBJ2-1	.	.	TRBV15	TGTGCCACCAGCAGAGATCAAGTAGCCGGCACTCGGGAGTTCTTC	CATSRDQVAGTREFF
TRBJ1-4	.	.	TRBV7-5	TGTGCCAGAAGCTTGTGCCCGCAGTGCGGTGAAAAACTGTTTTTT	CARSLCPQCGEKLFF
TRBJ1-2	.	.	TRBV7-2	TGTGCCAGCTCCCTGGACAGACGAATATATGGCTACACCTTC	CASSLDRRIYGYTF
TRBJ2-7	.	.	TRBV9	TGTGCCAGCAGCGTATCCAGCTCCTACGAGCAGTACTTC	CASSVSSSYEQYF
TRBJ2-7	.	TRBD1	TRBV2	TGTGCCAGCAGTCAGGGGGCGTCGCCTTCCTACGAGCAGTACTTC	CASSQGASPSYEQYF
TRBJ2-6	once	TRBD2	TRBV2	TGTGCCAGCACTTGGCGGGGGGCTGGGGCCAACGTCCTGACTTTC	CASTWRGAGANVLTF
TRBJ2-5	.	TRBD1	TRBV19	TGTGCCAGTAGTATAAGGAAGTGGGACAGGGGGTCGGAGACCCAGTACTTC	CASSIRKWDRGSETQYF
TRBJ2-3	once	.	TRBV13	TGTGCCAGCAGCTTAGGCCCAACAGATACGCAGTATTTT	CASSLGPTDTQYF
TRBJ2-1	.	TRBD2	TRBV15	TGTGCCACCAGCAGGTCCGGGACTACATACAATGAGCAGTTCTTC	CATSRSGTTYNEQFF
TRBJ2-2	few	TRBD2	TRBV5-4	TGTGCCAGCAGTGGTTACACTAGCGATGCCGGGGAGCTGTTTTTT	CASSGYTSDAGELFF
TRBJ1-1	.	.	TRBV24-1	TGTGCCACCCCGGACAGAGATGACACTGAAGCTTTCTTT	CATPDRDDTEAFF
TRBJ2-5	once	TRBD2	TRBV9	TGTGCCAGCAGCCCATCGCGGGGGGGTTTTGGGACCCAGTACTTC	CASSPSRGGFGTQYF
TRBJ1-2	.	.	TRBV2	TGTGCCAGCAGTGACCGGGGTTATGGCTACACCTTC	CASSDRGYGYTF
TRBJ2-7	.	.	TRBV7-2	TGTGCCAGCAGCTTAGCTGTGGGGGCCAACTACGAGCAGTACTTC	CASSLAVGANYEQYF
TRBJ2-6	.	.	TRBV2	TGTGCCAGCACACGGGACACCTCTGGGGCCAACGTCCTGACTTTC	CASTRDTSGANVLTF
TRBJ1-2	.	.	TRBV5-1	TGCGCCAGCAGAGAAGCTCCGACAACCGACTATGGCTACACCTTC	CASREAPTTDYGYTF
TRBJ2-1	once	TRBD1	TRBV2	TGTGCCAGCAGTCAGAACCCCGCCCTACAGGGGGCCGGCAATGAGCAGTTCTTC	CASSQNPALQGAGNEQFF
TRBJ2-1	.	TRBD2	TRBV9	TGTGCCAGCAGCGCCCGGCCTAGCGGGCAACTGAGCTCCTACAATGAGCAGTTCTTC	CASSARPSGQLSSYNEQFF
TRBJ1-6	.	TRBD1	TRBV7-3	TGTGCCAGCAGCTTGACAGGGGGCGGCAATTCACCCCTCCACTTT	CASSLTGGGNSPLHF
TRBJ2-7	.	TRBD1	TRBV27	TGTGCCAGCAGTTTGGGACAGGCCTACTACGAGCAGTACTTC	CASSLGQAYYEQYF
TRBJ1-5	.	.	TRBV21-1	TGTGCCAGCAGCAAACACCAGGAAAATCAGCCCCAGCATTTT	CASSKHQENQPQHF
TRBJ1-2	.	TRBD1	TRBV19	TGTGCCAGTAGTAAACAGGGGAACTATGGCTACACCTTC	CASSKQGNYGYTF
TRBJ2-5	.	.	TRBV5-1	TGCGCCAGCAGCTCAGGAATCCGTTCTCGGGAGACCCAGTACTTC	CASSSGIRSRETQYF
TRBJ1-1	.	.	TRBV10-3	TGTGCCATCAGGCCCACGGGCCCAGGGCGCGGCAACACTGAAGCTTTCTTT	CAIRPTGPGRGNTEAFF
TRBJ2-1	once	.	TRBV2	TGTGCCAGCAGTGAGGACGCGGGAACCTCCTACAATGAGCAGTTCTTC	CASSEDAGTSYNEQFF
TRBJ1-1	.	.	TRBV6-5	TGTGCCAGCAGTTCAGACAGACAGAACACTGAAGCTTTCTTT	CASSSDRQNTEAFF
TRBJ1-1	.	.	TRBV11-3	TGTGCCAGCAGCTTAGAGGAAATTGGGTACGACAGGAAAGGGATCACTGAAGCTTTCTTT	CASSLEEIGYDRKGITEAFF